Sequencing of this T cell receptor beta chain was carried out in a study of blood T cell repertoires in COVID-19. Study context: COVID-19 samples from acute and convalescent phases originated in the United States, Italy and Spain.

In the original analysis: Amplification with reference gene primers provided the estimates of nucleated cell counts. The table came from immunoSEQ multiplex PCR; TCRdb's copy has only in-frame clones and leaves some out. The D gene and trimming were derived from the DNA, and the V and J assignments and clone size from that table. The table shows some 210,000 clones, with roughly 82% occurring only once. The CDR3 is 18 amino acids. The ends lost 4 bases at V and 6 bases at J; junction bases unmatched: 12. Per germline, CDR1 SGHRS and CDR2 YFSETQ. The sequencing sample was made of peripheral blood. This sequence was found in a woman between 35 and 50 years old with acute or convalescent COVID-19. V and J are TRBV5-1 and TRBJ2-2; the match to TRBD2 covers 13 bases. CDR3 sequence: CASSRGTSGVAPSGELFF. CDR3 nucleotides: TGCGCCAGCAGCAGAGGGACTAGCGGGGTAGCACCATCCGGGGAGCTGTTTTTT.